This T cell receptor (beta chain) was sequenced for a study of shared clonotypes between healthy human individuals. The overall study: The study used three CD4 naive, three CD4 memory, two CD8 naive and one CD8 memory plate per donor.

Notes on the study in general: Rarefaction demonstrated incomplete sorted-subset sequencing despite large depth. It was observed that 5% to 6% of naive CD4 clonotypes were shared across a few donors.

Authors' data handling: Filtering differed because ImmunoSEQ produced junction-only sequences that carried no quality scores. Generated by immunoSEQ multiplex PCR, the TCRdb table keeps only in-frame clones and is missing some. Clone size and V and J calls were adopted from that table, with D and trimming inferred from the DNA. Found here are 650,000 to 700,000 clones, 80% to 95% of them singletons; the top ten hold about 33%. Comment on this clone: Its specificity is unknown.

The germline V gene has CDR1 SGHDN and CDR2 FVKESK. Trimming stripped 3 bases from V and 6 bases from J, with 11 bases between. The CDR3 is 14 residues long. The receptor was derived from a man aged 18 to 30 in good health. Some clones in this sample may be carry-over from other donors' samples. The chain uses TRBV14 and TRBJ1-4; D unresolved. The sequenced material came from memory CD8+ T cells from PBMCs. Subset denoted: CD45RO+ cells pooled with CCR7-negative TemRA cells. The CDR3 DNA follows: TGTGCCAGCAGCCACCTACTCAGTTATGAAAAACTGTTTTTT. It specifies CASSHLLSYEKLFF.